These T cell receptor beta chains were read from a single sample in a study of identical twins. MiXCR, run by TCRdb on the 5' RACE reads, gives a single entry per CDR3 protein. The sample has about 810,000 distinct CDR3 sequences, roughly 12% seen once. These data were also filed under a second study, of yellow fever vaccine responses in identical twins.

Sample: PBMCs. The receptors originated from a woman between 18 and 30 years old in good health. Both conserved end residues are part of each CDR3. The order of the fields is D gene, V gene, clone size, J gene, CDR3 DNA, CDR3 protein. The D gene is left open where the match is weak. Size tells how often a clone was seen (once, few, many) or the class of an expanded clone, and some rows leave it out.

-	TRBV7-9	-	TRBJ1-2	TGTGCCAGCAGCTACTACAGGGTGGGTGACTATGGCTACACCTTC	CASSYYRVGDYGYTF
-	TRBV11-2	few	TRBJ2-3	TGTGCCAGCAGCAGGGTCTTCGGGCATGGAGATACGCAGTATTTT	CASSRVFGHGDTQYF
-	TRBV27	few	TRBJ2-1	TGTGCCAGCAGTTTAAAGGGGCGAGGTCTCGATGAGCAGTTCTTC	CASSLKGRGLDEQFF
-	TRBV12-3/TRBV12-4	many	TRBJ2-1	TGTGCCAGCGTCTCCTACAATGAGCAGTTCTTC	CASVSYNEQFF
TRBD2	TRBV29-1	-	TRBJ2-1	TGCAGCGTTGAAGATAGGACTAGCGGGAGGGCCGGGTTCTTC	CSVEDRTSGRAGFF
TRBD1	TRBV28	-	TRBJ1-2	TGTGCCAGCAGTTTGGTACAGGGGGCGTTTGGCTACACCTTC	CASSLVQGAFGYTF
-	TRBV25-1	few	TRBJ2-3	TGTGCCAGCAGTGAATCTATAGATACGCAGTATTTT	CASSESIDTQYF
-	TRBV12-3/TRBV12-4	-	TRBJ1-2	TGTGCCAGCAGCTCGCCAAGTAGTCTTTATGGCTACACCTTC	CASSSPSSLYGYTF
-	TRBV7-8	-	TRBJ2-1	TGTGCCAGCACCGAACGAGAGGGCTGGAATTACAATGAGCAGTTCTTC	CASTEREGWNYNEQFF
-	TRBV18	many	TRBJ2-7	TGTGCCAGCTCACCAGGGTTAACGGGACCACGCGAGCAGTACTTC	CASSPGLTGPREQYF
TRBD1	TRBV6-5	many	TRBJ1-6	TGTGCCAGCAATTACGGGACAGGGTTTGGGTCACCCCTCCACTTT	CASNYGTGFGSPLHF
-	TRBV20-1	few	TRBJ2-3	TGCAGTGCATTGCGCCCGATTAGCACAGATACGCAGTATTTT	CSALRPISTDTQYF
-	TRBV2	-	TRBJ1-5	TGTGCCAGCAGTGAAGTCGACAGTTATAGCAATCAGCCCCAGCATTTT	CASSEVDSYSNQPQHF
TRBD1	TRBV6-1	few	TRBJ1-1	TGTGCCAGCAGAGAAACCACAGGGGGCGCGAGGAACACTGAAGCTTTCTTT	CASRETTGGARNTEAFF
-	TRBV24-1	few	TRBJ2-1	TGTGCCACCAGTGAGGGGGGGCTACCCAATGAGCAGTTCTTC	CATSEGGLPNEQFF
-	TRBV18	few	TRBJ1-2	TGTGCCAGCTCACCTGTGGAGAAGGCTAACTATGGCTACACCTTC	CASSPVEKANYGYTF
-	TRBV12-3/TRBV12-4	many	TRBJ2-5	TGTGCCAGACACCGCGGGGCTAAACAACCTTACCAAGAGACCCAGTACTTC	CARHRGAKQPYQETQYF
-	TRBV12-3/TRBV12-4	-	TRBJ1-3	TGTGCCAGCAGTTCATCCGGGGGGCTGGAGGGAAACACCATATATTTT	CASSSSGGLEGNTIYF
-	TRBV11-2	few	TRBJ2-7	TGTGCCAGCAGCTTTCCCCCAACCTACGAGCAGTACTTC	CASSFPPTYEQYF
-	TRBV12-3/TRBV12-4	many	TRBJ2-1	TGTGCCACCATCGCCGGGGAGCAGTTCTTC	CATIAGEQFF
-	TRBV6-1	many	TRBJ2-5	TGTGCCAGCAGTGTATCCGTCAGAGAGACCCAGTACTTC	CASSVSVRETQYF
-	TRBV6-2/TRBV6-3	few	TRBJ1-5	TGTGCCAGCAGTCTACCGGCTGGGGGGCGACCCAGCAATCAGCCCCAGCATTTT	CASSLPAGGRPSNQPQHF
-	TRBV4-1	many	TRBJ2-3	TGCGCCAGCAGCCAGGGTGGACTGTGGGATACGCAGTATTTT	CASSQGGLWDTQYF
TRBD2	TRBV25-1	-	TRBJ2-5	TGTGCCAGCAGTGAATTGGGGACTAGCGGGGTTCAAGAGACCCAGTACTTC	CASSELGTSGVQETQYF
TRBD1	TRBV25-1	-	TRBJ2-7	TGTGCCAGCAGTGATAGTAGGGGAAGGGACAGGGCCTACGAGCAGTACTTC	CASSDSRGRDRAYEQYF
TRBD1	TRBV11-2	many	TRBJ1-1	TGTGCCAGCAGCCTAGGACAGGGGGTAACTGAAGCTTTCTTT	CASSLGQGVTEAFF
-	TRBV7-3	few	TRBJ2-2	TGTGCCAGCAGCCTAATGGCGGGGAGTGGGGCCGGGGAGCTGTTTTTT	CASSLMAGSGAGELFF
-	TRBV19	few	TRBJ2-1	TGTGCCAGTAGTAATCTACAGGGAGGCGACTACAATGAGCAGTTCTTC	CASSNLQGGDYNEQFF
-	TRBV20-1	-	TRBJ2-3	TGCAGTGCCCGGGGACTCTCTAGCACAGATACGCAGTATTTT	CSARGLSSTDTQYF
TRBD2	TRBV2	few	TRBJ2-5	TGTGCCAGCAACCCTAGCGGGAGGGGGGAGACCCAGTACTTC	CASNPSGRGETQYF
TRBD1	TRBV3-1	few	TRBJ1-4	TGTGCCAGCAGCCAAGATGTGGCAGGGGGTGAAAAACTGTTTTTT	CASSQDVAGGEKLFF
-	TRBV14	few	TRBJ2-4	TGTGCCAGCAGCCAAGACAGGGTGTTAAACATTCAGTACTTC	CASSQDRVLNIQYF
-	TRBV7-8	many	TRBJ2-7	TGTGCCAGCAGCCCCAGCGTAGGTCCAGGTGGCGCGTACGAGCAGTACTTC	CASSPSVGPGGAYEQYF
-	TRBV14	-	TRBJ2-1	TGTGCCAGCAGCCAAGTGGGGCTAGCTGGTAATGAGCAGTTCTTC	CASSQVGLAGNEQFF
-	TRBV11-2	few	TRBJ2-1	TGTGCCAGCAGCACCTATTCCTACAATGAGCAGTTCTTC	CASSTYSYNEQFF
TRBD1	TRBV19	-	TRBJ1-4	TGTGCCAGTAGTATTCCGGGACAGCTTAATGAAAAACTGTTTTTT	CASSIPGQLNEKLFF
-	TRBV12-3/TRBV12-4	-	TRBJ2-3	TGTGCCAGCAGTTACCAGGCCTACACAGATACGCAGTATTTT	CASSYQAYTDTQYF
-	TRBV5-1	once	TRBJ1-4	TGCGCCAGCAGCCCCAACAGGGTTGGAGAAAAACTGTTTTTT	CASSPNRVGEKLFF
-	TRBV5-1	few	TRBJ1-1	TGCGCCAGCAGCCCGGTGGGAGCGATGAACACTGAAGCTTTCTTT	CASSPVGAMNTEAFF
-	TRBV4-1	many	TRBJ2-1	TGCGCCAGCAGCCAAGACGGCACATCCTACAATGAGCAGTTCTTC	CASSQDGTSYNEQFF
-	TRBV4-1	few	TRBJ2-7	TGCGCCAGCAGCCACCTAGGGAACTCCTACGAGCAGTACTTC	CASSHLGNSYEQYF
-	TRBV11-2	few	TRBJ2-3	TGTGCCAGCAGCTCCTTAGACTACCAATACACAGATACGCAGTATTTT	CASSSLDYQYTDTQYF
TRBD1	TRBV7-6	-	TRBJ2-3	TGTGCCAGCAGCCCAGGGACAGGGATATCGAATACGCAGTATTTT	CASSPGTGISNTQYF
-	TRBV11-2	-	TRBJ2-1	TGTGCCAGCAGCATCGCCCGGATGACAGAGCAGTTCTTC	CASSIARMTEQFF
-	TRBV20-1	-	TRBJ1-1	TGCAGTGCTAGAGAAGGAGAGGGGAACACTGAAGCTTTCTTT	CSAREGEGNTEAFF
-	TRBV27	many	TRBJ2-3	TGTGCCAGCAGCGGTAGAAAGACAGATACGCAGTATTTT	CASSGRKTDTQYF
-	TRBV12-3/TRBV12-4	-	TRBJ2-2	TGTGCCAGCAGTGGTCGAGGACGATTCACCGGGGAGCTGTTTTTT	CASSGRGRFTGELFF
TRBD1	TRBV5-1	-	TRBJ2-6	TGCGCCAGCAGCTTGAGGGACAGGGGAGTTTCTGGGGCCAACGTCCTGACTTTC	CASSLRDRGVSGANVLTF
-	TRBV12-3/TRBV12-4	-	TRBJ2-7	TGTGCCAGCAGAGCGCAGGGGACGGGCGAGCAGTACTTC	CASRAQGTGEQYF
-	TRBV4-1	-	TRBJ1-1	TGCGCCAGCAGCCATACTTCGACCGGGGGGCAAACTGAAGCTTTCTTT	CASSHTSTGGQTEAFF
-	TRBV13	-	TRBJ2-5	TGTGCCAGCAGCTCCTACCCCAGCGGAGAGACCCAGTACTTC	CASSSYPSGETQYF
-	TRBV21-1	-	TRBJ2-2	TGTGCCAGAAGGGGGCTAGCGGGGGGGCCGAACACCGGGGAGCTGTTTTTT	CARRGLAGGPNTGELFF
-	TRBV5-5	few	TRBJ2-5	TGTGCCAGCAGCCCGAGATTATTTAGCCCCGAGACCCAGTACTTC	CASSPRLFSPETQYF
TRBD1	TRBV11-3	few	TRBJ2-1	TGTGCCAGCAGCTTACGACAGGGGGGTCCTAATGAGCAGTTCTTC	CASSLRQGGPNEQFF
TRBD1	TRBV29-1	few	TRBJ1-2	TGCAGCGTTGAAAGGACAGGAAATTATGGCTACACCTTC	CSVERTGNYGYTF
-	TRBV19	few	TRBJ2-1	TGTGCCAGTAGTCGGGTGGCCCCGCCTAGCGATGGGAATGAGCAGTTCTTC	CASSRVAPPSDGNEQFF
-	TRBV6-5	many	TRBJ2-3	TGTGCCAGCAAGGGCTCCACAGATACGCAGTATTTT	CASKGSTDTQYF
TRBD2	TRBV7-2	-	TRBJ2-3	TGTGCCAGCAGCTTGGGCTTTGCGGGGGGAGGGTCAGATACGCAGTATTTT	CASSLGFAGGGSDTQYF